This TCR beta chain was identified in a study of blood T cells in healthy people across ages. Study results and caveats: Among T cells, TCR beta diversity per million cells dropped roughly linearly as age rose. CMV status of donors was not determined, possibly confounding expanded clonotype changes. Unsorted PBMCs prevented conclusive naive versus antigen-experienced comparison.

The authors ran a second PCR of about 6 to 12 cycles using a sample-barcoded 5' primer and a J-beta primer mix. A single record per CDR3 protein comes from TCRdb applying MiXCR to the 5' RACE reads. The sample contains around 900,000 distinct CDR3 sequences, 45% to 60% of which appear only once. This CDR3 spans 14 amino acids. Trimming stripped 0 bases from V and 13 bases from J, with 16 bases between. Germline V gene sequence: CDR1 SGHTA, CDR2 FQGNSA. With regard to this clonotype: The antigen is undetermined.

Per sample, a minimum of 6 million PBMCs were isolated. This sequence was found in a woman in her sixties or seventies in good health. The chain recombines TRBV7-2 with TRBJ2-1; D might be TRBD1 or TRBD2, each matching 6 bases. The sequenced sample was blood. The CDR3 region is CASSLAGGSWGQFF. The CDR3, as DNA: TGTGCCAGCAGCTTAGCGGGGGGCTCATGGGGCCAGTTCTTC.